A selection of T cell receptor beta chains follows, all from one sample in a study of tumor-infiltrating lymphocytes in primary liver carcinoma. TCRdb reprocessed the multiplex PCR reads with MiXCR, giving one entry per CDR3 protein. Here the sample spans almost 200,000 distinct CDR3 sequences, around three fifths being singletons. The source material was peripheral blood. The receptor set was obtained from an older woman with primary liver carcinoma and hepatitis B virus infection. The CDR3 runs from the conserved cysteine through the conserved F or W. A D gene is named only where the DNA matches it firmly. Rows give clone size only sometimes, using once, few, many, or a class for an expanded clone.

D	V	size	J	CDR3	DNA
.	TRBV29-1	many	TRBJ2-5	CSVGSMWETQYF	TGCAGCGTTGGAAGCATGTGGGAGACCCAGTACTTC
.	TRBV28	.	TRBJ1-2	CANSRRDRGYTF	TGTGCCAACAGCCGACGAGATAGGGGCTACACCTTC
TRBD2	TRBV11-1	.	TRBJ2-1	CASSLPLFSGSANEQFF	TGTGCCAGCAGCTTACCGCTCTTCAGCGGGAGTGCGAATGAACAGTTCTTC
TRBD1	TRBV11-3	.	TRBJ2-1	CASEGQGVNEQFF	TGTGCCAGCGAGGGACAGGGTGTCAATGAGCAGTTCTTT
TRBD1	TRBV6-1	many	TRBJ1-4	CASSEIGTTGGFEKLFF	TGTGCCAGCAGTGAAATCGGGACCACAGGGGGCTTTGAAAAACTGTTTTTT
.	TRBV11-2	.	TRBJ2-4	CASSLGTRIAKNIQYF	TGTGCCAGCAGCTTAGGAACCCGGATAGCCAAGAACATTCAGTACTTC
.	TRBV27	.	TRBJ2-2	CASSPQGVVNTGELFF	TGTGCCAGCAGTCCCCAGGGAGTTGTGAACACCGGGGAGCTGTTTTTT
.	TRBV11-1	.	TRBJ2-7	CASSQDRFIEQYF	TGTGCCAGCAGCCAGGATAGGTTTATCGAGCAGTACTTC
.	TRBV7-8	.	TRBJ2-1	CASSQRSVPSYNEQFF	TGTGCCAGCAGCCAGAGAAGCGTGCCCTCCTACAATGAGCAGTTCTTC
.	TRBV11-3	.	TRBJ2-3	CTSSLDRHTTDTRNF	TGTACCAGCAGCTTAGATCGACATACTACAGATACGCGGAATTTT
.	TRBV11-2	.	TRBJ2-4	CTSSLEWTGTKNIQYF	TGTACCAGCAGCTTAGAATGGACGGGGACCAAAAACATTCAGTACTTC
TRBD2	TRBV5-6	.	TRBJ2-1	CASSLRLAGYNGQFF	TGTGCCAGCAGCTTGAGACTAGCGGGGTACAATGGGCAGTTCTTC
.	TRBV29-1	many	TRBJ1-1	CSGSQVNTEAFF	TGCAGCGGGTCCCAGGTGAACACTGAAGCTTTCTTT
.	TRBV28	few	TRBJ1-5	CASSLRGFGNQPQHF	TGTGCCAGCAGTTTGAGGGGGTTCGGCAATCAGCCCCAGCATTTT
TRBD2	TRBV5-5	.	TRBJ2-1	CASSPAGNSYNEQFF	TGTGCCAGCAGCCCAGCGGGGAACTCCTACAATGAGCAGTTCTTC
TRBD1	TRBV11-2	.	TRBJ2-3	CASGSTRLQGADTQYF	TGTGCCAGCGGCTCAACCAGGTTGCAGGGGGCAGATACGCAGTATTTT
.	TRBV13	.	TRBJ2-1	CASSPRALSSYNEQFF	TGTGCCAGCAGCCCCCGGGCCCTGAGCTCCTACAATGAGCAGTTCTTC
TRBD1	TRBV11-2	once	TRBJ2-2	CASIRQGSTGELFF	TGTGCCAGCATCAGACAGGGGAGCACCGGAGAGCTGTTTTTT
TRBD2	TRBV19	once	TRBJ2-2	CASRRASGVNTGELFF	TGTGCCAGTAGGAGGGCTAGCGGGGTGAACACCGGGGAGCTGTTTTTT
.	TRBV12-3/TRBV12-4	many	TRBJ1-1	CASSLLRGNTEAFF	TGTGCCAGCAGTTTACTCAGGGGAAACACTGAAGCTTTCTTT
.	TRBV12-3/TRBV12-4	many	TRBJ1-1	CASSPRQGWNTEAFF	TGTGCCAGCAGCCCTAGGCAGGGGTGGAACACTGAAGCTTTCTTT
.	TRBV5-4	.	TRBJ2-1	CVSSPGLTGNNEQFF	TGTGTCAGCAGCCCTGGACTAACAGGAAACAATGAGCAGTTCTTC
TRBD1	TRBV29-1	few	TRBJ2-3	CSATHGTGAADTQYF	TGCAGCGCCACACACGGGACAGGGGCCGCAGATACGCAGTATTTT
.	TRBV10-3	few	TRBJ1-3	CAISARTDKPGNTIYF	TGTGCCATCAGTGCCCGCACGGACAAGCCCGGAAACACCATATATTTT
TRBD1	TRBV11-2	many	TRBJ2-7	CASSSRQGAYEQYF	TGTGCCAGCAGCTCCCGACAGGGGGCCTACGAGCAGTACTTC
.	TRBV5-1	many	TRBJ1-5	CASSLGGGNQPQHF	TGCGCCAGCAGCTTGGGGGGCGGCAATCAGCCCCAGCATTTT
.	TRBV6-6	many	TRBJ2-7	CATSWVRTHEQYF	TGTGCCACCTCCTGGGTCAGGACCCACGAGCAGTACTTC
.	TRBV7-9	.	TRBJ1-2	CASSRRGLQSYTF	TGTGCCAGCAGCCGGAGAGGGTTGCAGAGCTACACCTTC
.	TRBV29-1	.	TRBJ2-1	CSVVGGRGSYNELFF	TGCAGCGTTGTGGGCGGAAGGGGCTCCTACAATGAGCTGTTCTTC
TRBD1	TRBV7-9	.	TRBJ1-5	CASSLVGQDRQPQHF	TGTGCCAGCAGCTTAGTGGGACAGGATCGTCAGCCCCAGCATTTT
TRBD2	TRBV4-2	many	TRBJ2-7	CASSLGSGLAGLYEQYF	TGTGCCAGCAGCCTCGGTTCAGGTCTAGCGGGACTGTACGAGCAGTACTTC
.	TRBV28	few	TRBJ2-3	CASSSDAGLGTGAQYF	TGTGCCAGCAGTTCCGACGCGGGCCTGGGGACGGGGGCGCAGTATTTT
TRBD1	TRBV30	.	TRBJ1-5	CAWSQQGVSQPQHF	TGTGCCTGGAGTCAACAGGGGGTAAGTCAGCCCCAGCATTTT